The source of this T cell receptor beta chain is a study of T-cell reconstitution after alpha-beta-depleted transplantation in children. The CDR3 loop spans 18 amino acids. Looked up from germline, CDR1 is LGHNA and CDR2 is YNFKEQ. V was pared by 5 bases and J by 0 bases, with 20 bases between. Researchers prepared the TCRbeta library using unique molecular identifiers, the study reports. A single record per CDR3 protein comes from TCRdb applying MiXCR to the PCR reads. The repertoire holds hundreds of thousands of distinct CDR3 sequences, with roughly 15% as singletons. This specimen consisted of PBMCs from the stem cell graft donor, obtained from the stem cell graft. This chain uses TRBV4-2 with TRBJ1-5, with D possibly being TRBD1 (6 bases). The origin of this receptor is a human donor who donated a stem cell graft to a child with acute myeloid leukemia. The CDR3 coding sequence is TGTGCCAGCAGCGAATTTTTACAGGGCCTGGATAGCAATCAGCCCCAGCATTTT. Encoded protein: CASSEFLQGLDSNQPQHF.